This TCR beta chain comes out of a study of CD8+ T cells in alopecia areata. Peripheral blood samples and lesional scalp punch biopsies were obtained from alopecia areata patients. RNA extraction was followed by reverse transcription into cDNA, which acted as the sequencing template. The method was immunoSEQ multiplex PCR; TCRdb's version includes in-frame clones alone and lacks a portion of them. The sample has more than 200,000 clones, under 80% seen once. There are a few counts of this clone. With 2 bases clipped from V and 4 bases from J, the junction kept 4 bases outside the gene matches. Looked up from germline, CDR1 is SGDLS and CDR2 is YYNGEE. This CDR3 spans 14 amino acids.

This material consisted of CD4+ T cells sorted from blood, taken at week 0. This rearrangement joins TRBV9 to TRBJ2-3; 7 bases map to TRBD2. The TCR comes from a human donor with alopecia areata. The CDR3 DNA reads as TGTGCCAGCAGCGTCGGGGGGATCGCAGATACGCAGTATTTT. Protein: CASSVGGIADTQYF.